This T cell receptor beta chain emerged from a study of shared clonotypes between healthy human individuals. As for the study in general: The study used three CD4 naive, three CD4 memory, two CD8 naive and one CD8 memory plate per donor.

Trimming stripped 5 bases from V and 0 bases from J, with 12 bases between. The CDR3 is 15 residues long. CDR1 is SGHDT, CDR2 YYEEEE, per germline. Naive CD8 cells lacked CD45RO and underwent positive selection for CCR7, leaving out terminally differentiated effector memory CD45RA+ cells. As regards this clone: What it binds is not known.

The assay was immunoSEQ multiplex PCR, and TCRdb's table has in-frame clones only and misses some. This sample has about 2.1 million clones, with about 93% found just once. Study-wide points: Four donors had about 5% of their naive CD4 clonotypes in common.

What was sequenced was naive CD8+ T cells from PBMCs. The sequence derives from a young man in good health. Some clones in this sample may be carry-over from other donors' samples. This chain uses TRBV5-6 with TRBJ2-4; D might be TRBD1 (6 bases). CDR3 region: CASRMGALAKNIQYF. The DNA for the CDR3 is TGTGCCAGCAGGATGGGGGCACTAGCCAAAAACATTCAGTACTTC.